One T cell receptor (beta chain) is described in this entry. Its antigen is not identified. This entry is derived from a study of cytomegalovirus exposure and HLA in healthy donors. PCR was performed using 60 Vbeta and 13 Jbeta primers. Data came from immunoSEQ multiplex PCR; TCRdb stores just in-frame clones and leaves some out. This table holds over 100,000 clones, around 75% found once. Broader study findings: It was only CMV serostatus that was available as immune exposure information.

The CDR3 consists of 15 residues. Looked up from germline, CDR1 is LNHNV and CDR2 is YYDKDF (reference sequence). The germline V and J ends were trimmed by 0 bases and 8 bases, with 16 bases remaining between them. The V gene is TRBV15, the J gene TRBJ1-1; D gene uncertain. Sequencing used PBMCs. This TCR came from a woman aged 25 to 39 in good health and CMV-seronegative. Written as DNA, the CDR3 is TGTGCCACCAGCAGAGATCCGTTCGCGTCGGGGGAAGCTTTCTTT. As protein: CATSRDPFASGEAFF.